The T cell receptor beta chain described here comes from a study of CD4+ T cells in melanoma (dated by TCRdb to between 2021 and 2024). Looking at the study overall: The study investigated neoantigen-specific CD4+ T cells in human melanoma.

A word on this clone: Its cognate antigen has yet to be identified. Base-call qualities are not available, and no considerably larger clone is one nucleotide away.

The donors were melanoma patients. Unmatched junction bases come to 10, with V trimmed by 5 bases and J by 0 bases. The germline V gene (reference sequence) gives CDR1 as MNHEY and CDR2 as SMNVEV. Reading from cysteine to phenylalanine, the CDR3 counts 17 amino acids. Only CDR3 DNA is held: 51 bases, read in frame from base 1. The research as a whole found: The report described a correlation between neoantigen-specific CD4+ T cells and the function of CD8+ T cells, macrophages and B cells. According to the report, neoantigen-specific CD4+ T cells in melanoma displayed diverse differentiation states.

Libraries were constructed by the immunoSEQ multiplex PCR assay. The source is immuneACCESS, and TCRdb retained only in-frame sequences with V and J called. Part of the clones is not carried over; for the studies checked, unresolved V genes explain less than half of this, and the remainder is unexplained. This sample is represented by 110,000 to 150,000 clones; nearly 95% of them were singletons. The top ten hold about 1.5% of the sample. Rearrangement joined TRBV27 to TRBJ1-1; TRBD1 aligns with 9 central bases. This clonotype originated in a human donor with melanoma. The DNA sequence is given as TGTGCCAGCAGTCCTCAAAGGGACAGGGCAATGAACACTGAAGCTTTCTTT. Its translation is CASSPQRDRAMNTEAFF.